The next 6 T cell receptor beta chains were all read from a single sample in a study of T-cell reconstitution after alpha-beta-depleted transplantation in children (dated by TCRdb to 2016 to 2017). The sample's treatment or condition, from its label and the paper: allogeneic hematopoietic cell transplantation with graft depleted of TCRalphabeta T cells and CD19 B cells. The library relied on PCR. Instrument on record: Illumina HiSeq 2500. TCR libraries were prepared with molecular barcoding, using unique molecular identifiers to normalize TCRbeta repertoire quantification. TCRdb redid the processing of the public reads, applying fastp at Q25 and MiXCR, and retained in-frame beta chains. Entries that share a CDR3 protein sequence are merged under the most common genes and DNA. The sample records fewer than 550,000 distinct CDR3 sequences, about an eighth of which are singletons. 12% to 15% of the sample is taken by the ten largest.

The specimen comprised PBMCs, mostly from graft donor cells, sampled 180 days after TCRalphabeta/CD19-depleted stem cell transplant. These receptors originate from a female patient under 10 years old who had a stem cell transplant for aplastic anemia, so the T cells may come from the graft donor.

This clonotype was picked up a small number of times. With a much larger clone just one base away, this may be a read error. The chain combines TRBV28 with TRBJ2-1; 8 bases line up with TRBD2. V lost 6 bases, J lost 0 bases, and 4 bases stayed unmatched. CDR3 size: 15 residues. Germline CDR1 is MDHEN and CDR2 is SYDVKM. CDR3 region: CASRVAGSSYNEQFF. The CDR3 DNA reads TGTGCCAGCAGAGTAGCGGGGAGCTCCTACAATGAGCAGTTCTTC.

The CDR3 is CASSVGGGGPSTDTQYF. For the CDR3, the DNA is TGTGCCAGCAGCGTTGGGGGCGGGGGACCGAGCACAGATACGCAGTATTTT. J is TRBJ2-3 and V is TRBV9, with a possible D match to TRBD2 (7 bases). The ends were cut back, 2 bases at V and 0 bases at J, with 16 bases in the middle. The CDR3 contains 17 residues. Germline CDR1 is SGDLS and CDR2 is YYNGEE.

This clonotype appeared many times. This chain connects TRBV5-1 to TRBJ2-4; tentative D call: TRBD1 (6 bases). The CDR3 sequence is 17 residues long. Germline V gives CDR1 SGHRS, CDR2 YFSETQ. V lost 0 bases, J lost 0 bases, and 13 bases lay in between. CDR3 DNA: TGCGCCAGCAGCTTGGCCGGGACACTACTAGCCAAAAACATTCAGTACTTC. Protein: CASSLAGTLLAKNIQYF.

Only a few counts were recorded for this clonotype. The CDR3 DNA reads TGTGCCAGCAGTTCGGTGATCGGGAACAGACGGGGGTATTATAGCAATCAGCCCCAGCATTTT. Protein sequence: CASSSVIGNRRGYYSNQPQHF. The chain employs TRBV27 and TRBJ1-5; D may be TRBD1 (5 bases). The CDR3 has 21 residues. Germline CDR1 reads MNHEY; CDR2 reads SMNVEV (reference sequence). Between the trimmed V and J ends, which lost 4 bases and 0 bases, there was a span of 28 bases.

This clonotype turned up a few times. The chain couples TRBV6-4 to TRBJ2-1; 11 nucleotides line up with TRBD2. Germline trimming cut 5 bases from V and 8 bases from J; bases unmatched to any gene: 5. The CDR3 loop spans 14 amino acids. CDR1 is MRHNA and CDR2 is SNTAGT in the germline V gene. CDR3: CASSQLAGVDEQFF. The CDR3 region has the DNA TGTGCCAGCAGTCAACTAGCGGGAGTTGATGAGCAGTTCTTC.

This clonotype was seen only a few times. The rearrangement joins TRBV24-1 to TRBJ2-7; 10 bases match TRBD2. This CDR3 spans 17 amino acids. Germline V CDR1 and CDR2: KGHDR, SFDVKD. V dropped 5 bases and J dropped 0; count of bases not matched to a gene: 9. CDR3 nucleotides: TGTGCCACCAGTGCTCCTAGCGGGAGAGGAAGCTCCTACGAGCAGTACGTC. Encoded protein: CATSAPSGRGSSYEQYV.